This TCR beta chain derives from a study of T cell responses to AZD1222 COVID-19 vaccine. As for this clone: Its antigen is not known.

Study-wide points: Breadth and depth of Spike-specific TCRs rose after two AZD1222 doses. Without day 14 samples, only post-peak T cell repertoires were studied. The study found vaccine-associated CD4 TCRs spanning spike, dominant at 160-218 and 743-854. Baseline serostatus was positive in only a handful of AZD1222 recipients.

The V and J ends lost 3 bases and 2 bases respectively, with 19 bases between them. This CDR3 region has 17 residues. Germline V gene lookup returns CDR1 SGHRS and CDR2 YFSETQ. TCRdb's copy holds only in-frame clones and misses some; the assay was immunoSEQ multiplex PCR. Of more than 150,000 clones in the sample, around 88% were seen once. The chain has TRBV5-1 and TRBJ2-3; D is undetermined. The clonotype was recovered from an adult in good health. The sample was peripheral blood, taken on day 0 of AZD1222 vaccination. The CDR3 loop reads CASSSGPFAANTDTQYF. CDR3 nucleotide sequence: TGCGCCAGCAGCTCCGGACCGTTTGCCGCTAACACAGATACGCAGTATTTT.